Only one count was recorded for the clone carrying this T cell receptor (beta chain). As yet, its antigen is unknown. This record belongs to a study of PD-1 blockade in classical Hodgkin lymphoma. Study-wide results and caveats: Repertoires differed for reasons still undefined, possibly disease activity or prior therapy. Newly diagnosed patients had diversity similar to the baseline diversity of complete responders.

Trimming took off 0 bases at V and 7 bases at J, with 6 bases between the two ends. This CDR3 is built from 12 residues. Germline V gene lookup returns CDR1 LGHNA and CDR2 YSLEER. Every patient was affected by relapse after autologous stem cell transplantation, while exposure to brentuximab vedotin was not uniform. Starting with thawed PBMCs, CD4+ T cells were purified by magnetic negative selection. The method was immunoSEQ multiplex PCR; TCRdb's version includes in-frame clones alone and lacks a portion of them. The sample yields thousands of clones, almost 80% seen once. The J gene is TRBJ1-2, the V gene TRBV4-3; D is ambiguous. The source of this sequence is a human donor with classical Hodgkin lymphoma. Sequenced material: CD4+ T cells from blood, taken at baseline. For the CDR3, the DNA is TGCGCCAGCAGCCAAGACGTGGGTGGCTACACCTTC. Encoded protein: CASSQDVGGYTF.